These 21 T cell receptor beta chains came from one sample sequenced in a study of CXCR3-negative and CXCR3-positive naive CD8 T cells. UMI-labeled 5' RACE TRB cDNA libraries were prepared from the cells. TCRdb reprocessed the 5' RACE reads; each CDR3 protein has one entry and no DNA is given. The sample has roughly 3,500 distinct CDR3 sequences; the top ten hold about 2.3%. The sequenced sample was naive CXCR3- CD8+ T cells from blood. Subset reported: CD45RO-CCR7+CD27+CD95- naive CD8+ T cells lacking CXCR3 (TNR3-). The origin of the receptors is a human donor in good health. Some clones in this sample may be carry-over from other donors' samples.

Frequency places this clonotype as medium-sized (0.01 to 0.1%). The rearrangement uses TRBV4-3 and TRBJ2-1; TCRdb lists TRBD2, though no DNA is available to test this call. Germline CDR1 and CDR2: LGHNA and YSLEER. CDR3 size: 16 residues. CDR3 amino acids: CASSQESGGAYNEQFF.

This clonotype is classed as medium-sized by frequency. V gene TRBV29-1 combines with J gene TRBJ1-2. The CDR3 length is 12 residues. The germline CDR1 and CDR2 sequences are SQVTM and ANQGSEA. This CDR3 reads CSVEEVGRGYTF.

The chain joins TRBV11-1 to TRBJ2-5; as DNA is missing, the TRBD1 call by TCRdb cannot be tested. The CDR3 is made up of 15 amino acids. Germline loops: CDR1 SGHAT, CDR2 FQDESV (reference sequence). CDR3 protein: CASSFSLDREETQYF.

The chain uses TRBV5-4 and TRBJ1-2; TCRdb lists TRBD1, though no DNA is available to test this call. The CDR3 length is 13 residues. Germline V gene data show CDR1 as SGHNT and CDR2 as YYREEE (reference sequence). CDR3 region: CASSPGTQYGYTF.

The chain joins TRBV7-2 to TRBJ1-6. This CDR3 region has 16 residues. Germline lookup yields CDR1 SGHTA and CDR2 FQGNSA. The CDR3: CASSSAGGSYNSPLHF.

This clonotype is identified as medium-sized (0.01 to 0.1%) from frequency. This chain links TRBV5-5 with TRBJ1-2. Germline assignment: CDR1 SGHKS and CDR2 YYEKEE (reference sequence). The CDR3 consists of 14 residues. The CDR3 here is CASTADWTNYGYTF. The full variable domain, completed using reference TRBV5-5 and TRBJ1-2, is DAGVTQSPTHLIKTRGQQVTLRCSPISGHKSVSWYQQVLGQGPQFIFQYYEKEERGRGNFPDRFSARQFPNYSSELNVNALLLGDSALYLCASTADWTNYGYTFGSGTRLTVV.

The V call is TRBV2, the J call TRBJ2-3; as DNA is missing, the TRBD1 call by TCRdb cannot be tested. The CDR3 has 14 amino acids. Germline V CDR1 and CDR2: SNHLY, FYNNEI. CDR3 amino acids: CATPGGGERDTQYF.

Considering frequency, this clonotype is medium-sized. The chain links TRBV29-1 to TRBJ2-5; TCRdb lists TRBD2, though no DNA is available to test this call. This CDR3 has 14 residues. From germline, CDR1 is SQVTM and CDR2 ANQGSEA. This CDR3 is CSVPFWTSSETQYF.

Judged by frequency, this clonotype is medium-sized. J is TRBJ2-2 and V is TRBV6-6. The germline V gene encodes CDR1 MNHNY and CDR2 SVGAGI (reference sequence). The CDR3 extends over 11 amino acids. The CDR3 loop is CASSDIGELFF.

According to its frequency, this clonotype is medium-sized. The CDR3 reads CSASTYTEAFF. This sequence joins TRBV20-1 and TRBJ1-1. The CDR3 runs to 11 residues. Germline V gives CDR1 DFQATT, CDR2 SNEGSKA (reference sequence).

The chain is built from TRBV6-6 and TRBJ2-1. This CDR3 has 13 amino acids. Looked up from germline, CDR1 is MNHNY and CDR2 is SVGAGI (reference sequence). The chain's CDR3 is CATSRVSYNEQFF.

The J gene is TRBJ2-5, the V gene TRBV2; TCRdb returns TRBD2, unconfirmable since there is no DNA. This CDR3 has 14 residues. Germline CDR1 reads SNHLY; CDR2 reads FYNNEI. CDR3 sequence: CASRLAGGQETQYF.

V usage is TRBV5-1 and J usage is TRBJ2-7; TCRdb picks TRBD2, but there is no DNA to check that call. This CDR3 spans 15 amino acids. Germline CDR1 and CDR2: SGHRS and YFSETQ. The CDR3 is CASSLGDSSSYEQYF.

This chain connects TRBV3-1 to TRBJ2-1; TCRdb's D call of TRBD1 is untestable without DNA. The V gene's germline CDR1 is LGHDT and CDR2 YNNKEL (reference sequence). CDR3 length equals 12 residues. The CDR3 is CASSEPGDEQFF.

This chain uses TRBV28 with TRBJ2-3; TCRdb's D call, TRBD1, is unchecked because there is no DNA. Germline assignment: CDR1 MDHEN and CDR2 SYDVKM. This CDR3 has 17 amino acids. The CDR3 is CASSLRGSTQSTYTQYF.

The chain is built from TRBV27 and TRBJ1-1; the D gene TCRdb calls, TRBD1, cannot be checked with no DNA. CDR3 length: 14 amino acids. Germline CDR1 and CDR2: MNHEY and SMNVEV (reference sequence). This chain's CDR3 is CASSYQGLNTEAFF.

This clonotype is deemed medium-sized (0.01 to 0.1%) by its frequency. The chain combines TRBV2 with TRBJ2-7. The germline CDR1 and CDR2 sequences are SNHLY and FYNNEI. CDR3 length: 14 residues. The CDR3 is CASTGLGNNYEQYF.

The genes are TRBV4-1 and TRBJ2-1; TCRdb calls TRBD2, which cannot be checked without DNA. Looked up from germline, CDR1 is MGHRA and CDR2 is YSYEKL. CDR3 size: 19 residues. This CDR3 is CASSPETETSGTSYNEQFF.

This clonotype is deemed medium-sized by its frequency. The chain joins TRBV6-6 to TRBJ2-3; TCRdb gives TRBD2 as the D gene, but with no DNA this cannot be confirmed. The CDR3 extends over 17 amino acids. The germline V gene has CDR1 MNHNY and CDR2 SVGAGI (reference sequence). CDR3: CASSLGTSGSFADTQYF.

The V gene is TRBV29-1, the J gene TRBJ2-1. Germline V gene lookup returns CDR1 SQVTM and CDR2 ANQGSEA. This CDR3 is built from 11 residues. CDR3 sequence: CSVVSYNEQFF.

Judged by frequency, this clonotype is large (0.1 to 1%). The chain couples TRBV9 to TRBJ2-5. Germline V gives CDR1 SGDLS, CDR2 YYNGEE. The CDR3 is made up of 11 amino acids. CDR3 region: CARILQETQYF.